Many counts were recorded for the clone carrying this T cell receptor (beta chain). Its matching antigen is unknown. The record originates from a study of breast tumors, draining lymph nodes, adjacent tissues. The lymph nodes were axillary draining lymph nodes from breast cancer patients. Germline V gene lookup returns CDR1 WSHSY and CDR2 SAAADI. V lost 5 bases to trimming and J lost 8 bases, with 16 bases between them. This CDR3 is 14 amino acids long. TCRdb independently ran MiXCR on the multiplex PCR reads; one entry per CDR3 protein. The data show around 100,000 distinct CDR3 sequences, over 20% seen once. Study-wide points: Luminal-like breast cancer showed significantly higher tumor–nontumor repertoire similarity than basal-like. Data only fit, rather than demonstrated, lymph node origin of most tumor T cells. Compared with lymph nodes, tumors were less diverse; compared with nontumor tissue, more.

The chain is built from TRBV10-2 and TRBJ2-1; D possibly uses TRBD1 or TRBD2 (7 bases each). The sequence was obtained from a female donor with breast cancer. Some clones in this sample may be carry-over from other donors' samples. Specimen: axillary lymph node tissue. CDR3 loop: CASSYTAGGDEQFF. CDR3 DNA sequence: TGCGCCAGCAGTTACACCGCAGGGGGGGATGAGCAGTTCTTC.